Described below is a single TCR beta chain sequence and its context. The antigen remains undetermined. This sample is drawn from a study of OX40 agonist ivuxolimab in advanced cancers. Study details: Patients receiving dose escalation had hepatocellular carcinoma, melanoma, renal cell or head and neck cancer. Points from the study as a whole: It was not determined which antigens were specifically recognized by the peripheral T cells that had undergone clonal expansion. Certain nonresponders likewise exhibited a low normalized T-cell clonal expansion.

The CDR3 is 16 amino acids. V shed 4 bases, J shed 3 bases, and the junction held 9 bases outside the gene matches. Germline loops: CDR1 SGHRS, CDR2 YFSETQ. This table comes from immunoSEQ multiplex PCR, and its TCRdb copy is limited to in-frame clones, with some not included. The sample includes 65,000 to 95,000 clones, around 93% seen only once; the top ten take 0.53%. The chain carries TRBV5-1 and TRBJ2-2, with TRBD1 matching over 7 bases. The clonotype originates from an adult with an advanced solid tumor such as melanoma, head and neck, liver or kidney cancer. Sequencing was performed on CD4+ or CD8+ T cells sorted from blood, taken in a trial of the OX40 agonist ivuxolimab. DNA for the CDR3: TGCGCCAGCAGCAGACGACAGGGTCGGGACACCGGGGAGCTGTTTTTT. Translation: CASSRRQGRDTGELFF.